This TCR beta chain was sequenced in a study of CD8+CD57+ T cells in acquired aplastic anemia. The wider study: Each DNA sample taken from sorted CD4+ and CD8+ cells came to 3 to 3.5 ug on average. Study outcomes and limitations: Significant differences in CD8+ Simpson's diversity were not observed between patients and controls. Found in both controls and patients were around 29 CD8+ CDR3 sequences.

Previously, flow cytometry had revealed CD8+CD57+ cell expansion in the patients chosen for sequencing. Severe acquired aplastic anemia was diagnosed in all patients. Germline V lookup: CDR1 DFQATT, CDR2 SNEGSKA (reference sequence). The CDR3 runs 13 residues. On this clonotype: What it binds is unknown. This could be a read error, since a much larger clone is one nucleotide away.

Using genomic DNA as the template, TCR beta VDJ and CDR3 profiling was carried out. TCRdb called the reads again in MiXCR, with one record for every CDR3 protein. The sample holds around 500,000 distinct CDR3 sequences, roughly a third seen once. V usage is TRBV20-1 and J usage is TRBJ2-7; perhaps TRBD2 as D (6 bases). The specimen was sorted CD4+, CD8+, or CD8+CD57+ T cells (not recorded which) from PBMCs. This receptor was obtained from a human donor with aplastic anemia. The CDR3 loop reads CGASGLTRYEQYF. The CDR3 nucleotides read TGCGGTGCCTCGGGACTCACGAGATACGAGCAGTACTTC.